This T cell receptor (beta chain) came from a study (dated by TCRdb to 2016 to 2017). Worth noting for this clonotype: The specificity of this receptor is unknown. No base quality values were provided; no much bigger clone lies one nucleotide off.

The germline V gene encodes CDR1 SGHNT and CDR2 YYREEE (reference sequence). The CDR3 numbers 14 residues from cysteine through phenylalanine. The only DNA kept is the CDR3, 42 bases in frame from the first base. A distance of 5 bases separates the germline ends of V and J, which lose 0 bases and 0 bases respectively. The library came from RT-PCR. Instrument used: Illumina MiSeq. TCRdb reran the public reads through fastp at Q25 and MiXCR, keeping productive beta chains. Identical CDR3 proteins give one entry, which carries the most common genes and DNA. The sample data list 4,000 or so distinct CDR3 sequences, and around 31% of these were observed just once. 4.5% to 5.5% of the sample lies in the top ten.

Sequenced: memory CD4+ T cells from salivary gland. In this chain, TRBV5-4 is recombined with TRBJ2-3; there is no confident call for the D gene. The receptor's source is a female donor with primary Sjogren's syndrome. CDR3 region: CASSLASSTDTQYF. The nucleotides are TGTGCCAGCAGCTTGGCGTCAAGCACAGATACGCAGTATTTT. Reference TRBV5-4 and TRBJ2-3 genes cover what lies past the CDR3, so the full variable domain is ETGVTQSPTHLIKTRGQQVTLRCSSQSGHNTVSWYQQALGQGPQFIFQYYREEENGRGNFPPRFSGLQFPNYSSELNVNALELDDSALYLCASSLASSTDTQYFGPGTRLTVL.